Here is one TCR beta chain with its context. The antigen remains unidentified. The CDR3 totals 15 residues. V was pared by 5 bases and J by 1 base, with 12 bases between. Per the germline V gene, CDR1 is SGHVS and CDR2 is FQNEAQ. The sample comes from a study of shared clonotypes between healthy human individuals. Study-level background: Donors had three CD4 naive, three CD4 memory, two CD8 naive and one CD8 memory plate apiece. The study's findings and limits: Having only a few donors restricted how much genetic and exposure-history diversity was captured.

Sequenced by immunoSEQ multiplex PCR; TCRdb stores in-frame clones only, minus some. The data show hundreds of thousands of clones, with under 95% seen just once and approximately 22% held by the top ten. Naive CD8 cells lacked CD45RO and underwent positive selection for CCR7, leaving out terminally differentiated effector memory CD45RA+ cells. The sample consisted of naive CD8+ T cells sorted from blood. The chain is built from TRBV7-8 and TRBJ2-1; D unclear. This clonotype originated in a man aged 25-45 years in good health. The CDR3 loop is CASSQSPKSYNEQFF. In DNA form, the CDR3 reads TGTGCCAGCAGCCAGAGCCCCAAGTCCTACAATGAGCAGTTCTTC.